This T cell receptor (beta chain) derives from a study of blood T cell repertoires in COVID-19. Original analysis: Estimated nucleated cell counts came from reference gene primer amplification. The method was immunoSEQ multiplex PCR; TCRdb's version includes in-frame clones alone and lacks a portion of them. The DNA was the basis for D and trimming; V, J and clone size are from that table. The repertoire holds roughly 220,000 clones, with approximately 84% as singletons. CDR3 size: 14 residues. Germline CDR1 and CDR2: MNHEY and SVGAGI. Trimming took 5 bases from V and 4 from J; bases not matched to a gene: 7.

This chain connects TRBV6-5 to TRBJ1-2; 7 bases agree with TRBD1. Specimen: peripheral blood. The receptor's source is a man older than 75 with acute or convalescent COVID-19. The CDR3 region is CASSPRRDSYGYTF. The DNA for the CDR3 is TGTGCCAGCAGTCCGCGGCGGGACAGCTATGGCTACACCTTC.